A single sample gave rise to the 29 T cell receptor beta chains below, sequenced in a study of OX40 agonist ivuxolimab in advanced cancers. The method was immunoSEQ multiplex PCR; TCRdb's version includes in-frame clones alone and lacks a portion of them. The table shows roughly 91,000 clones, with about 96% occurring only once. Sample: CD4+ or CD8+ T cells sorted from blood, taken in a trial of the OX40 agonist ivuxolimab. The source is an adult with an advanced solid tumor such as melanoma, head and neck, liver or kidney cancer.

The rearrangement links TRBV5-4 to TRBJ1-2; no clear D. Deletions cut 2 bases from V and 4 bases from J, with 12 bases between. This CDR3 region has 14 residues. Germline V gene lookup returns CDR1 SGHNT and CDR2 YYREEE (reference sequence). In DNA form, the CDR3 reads TGTGCCAGCAGCTTTTATGGTCCAACCTATGGCTACACCTTC. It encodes CASSFYGPTYGYTF.

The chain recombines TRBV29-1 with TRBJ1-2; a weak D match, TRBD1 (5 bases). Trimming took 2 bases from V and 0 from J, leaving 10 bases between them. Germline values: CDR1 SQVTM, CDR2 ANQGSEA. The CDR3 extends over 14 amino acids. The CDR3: CSVERGETNYGYTF. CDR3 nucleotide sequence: TGCAGCGTTGAAAGGGGAGAAACTAACTATGGCTACACCTTC.

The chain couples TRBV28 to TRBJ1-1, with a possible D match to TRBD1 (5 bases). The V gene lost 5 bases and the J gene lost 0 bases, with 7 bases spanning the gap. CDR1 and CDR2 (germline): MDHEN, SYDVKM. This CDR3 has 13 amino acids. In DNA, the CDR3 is TGTGCCAGCAGTGGGGGGATGAACACTGAAGCTTTCTTT. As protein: CASSGGMNTEAFF.

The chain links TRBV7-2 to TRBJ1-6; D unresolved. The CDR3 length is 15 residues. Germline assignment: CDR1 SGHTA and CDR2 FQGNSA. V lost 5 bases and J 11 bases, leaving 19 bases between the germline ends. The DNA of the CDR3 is TGTGCCAGCAGCGAAGCTATGAGCCTGGGAGCACCCCTCCACTTT. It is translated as CASSEAMSLGAPLHF.

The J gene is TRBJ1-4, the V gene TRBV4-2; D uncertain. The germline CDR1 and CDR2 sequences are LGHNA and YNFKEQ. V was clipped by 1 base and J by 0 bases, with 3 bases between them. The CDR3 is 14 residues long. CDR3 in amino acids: CASSQGATNEKLFF. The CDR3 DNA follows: TGTGCCAGCAGCCAAGGGGCAACTAATGAAAAACTGTTTTTT.

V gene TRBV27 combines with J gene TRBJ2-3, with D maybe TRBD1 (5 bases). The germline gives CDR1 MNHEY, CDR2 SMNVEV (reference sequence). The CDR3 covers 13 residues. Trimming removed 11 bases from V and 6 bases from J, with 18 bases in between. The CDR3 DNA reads TGTGCCTGCAAGGGCAGGGATTACGATACGCAGTATTTT. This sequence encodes CACKGRDYDTQYF.

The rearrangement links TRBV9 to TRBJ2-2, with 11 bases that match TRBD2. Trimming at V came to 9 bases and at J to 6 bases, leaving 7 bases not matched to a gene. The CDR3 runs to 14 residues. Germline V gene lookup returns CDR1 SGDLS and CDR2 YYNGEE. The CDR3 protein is CATGTSGEAGELFF. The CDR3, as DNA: TGTGCCACCGGGACTAGCGGTGAAGCCGGGGAGCTGTTTTTT.

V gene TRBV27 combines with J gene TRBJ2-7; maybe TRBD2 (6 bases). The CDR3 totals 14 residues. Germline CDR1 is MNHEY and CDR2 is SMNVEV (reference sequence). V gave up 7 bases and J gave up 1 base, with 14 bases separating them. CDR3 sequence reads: CASTREQGSYEQYF. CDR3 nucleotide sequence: TGTGCCAGCACCCGGGAGCAGGGATCCTACGAGCAGTACTTC.

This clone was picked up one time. The CDR3 nucleotides are TGTGCCAGCAGCTTTTTTGGGCACAAGAATGAGCAGTTCTTC. As protein: CASSFFGHKNEQFF. V usage is TRBV7-9 and J usage is TRBJ2-1; D gene unclear. Germline assignment: CDR1 SEHNR and CDR2 FQNEAQ (reference sequence). The V end lost 3 bases, the J end lost 7 bases, and 13 bases lay between the germline ends. This CDR3 has 14 amino acids.

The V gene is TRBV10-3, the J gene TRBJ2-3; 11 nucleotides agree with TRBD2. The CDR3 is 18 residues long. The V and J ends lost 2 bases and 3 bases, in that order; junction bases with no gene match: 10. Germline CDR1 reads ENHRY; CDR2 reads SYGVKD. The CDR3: CAISELPPTSGETDTQYF. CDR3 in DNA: TGTGCCATCAGTGAGCTCCCTCCGACTAGCGGGGAAACAGATACGCAGTATTTT.

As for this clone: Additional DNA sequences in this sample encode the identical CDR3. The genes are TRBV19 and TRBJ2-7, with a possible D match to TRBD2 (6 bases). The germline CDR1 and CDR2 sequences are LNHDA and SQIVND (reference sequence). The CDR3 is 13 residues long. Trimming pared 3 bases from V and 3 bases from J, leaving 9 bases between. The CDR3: CASSMTRDYEQYF. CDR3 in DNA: TGTGCCAGTAGTATGACTAGGGACTACGAGCAGTACTTC.

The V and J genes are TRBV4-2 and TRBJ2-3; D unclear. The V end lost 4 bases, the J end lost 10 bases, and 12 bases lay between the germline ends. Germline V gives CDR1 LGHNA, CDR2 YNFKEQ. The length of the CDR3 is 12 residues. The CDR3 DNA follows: TGTGCCAGCAGCCCCGACAAGATATCGCAGTATTTT. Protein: CASSPDKISQYF.

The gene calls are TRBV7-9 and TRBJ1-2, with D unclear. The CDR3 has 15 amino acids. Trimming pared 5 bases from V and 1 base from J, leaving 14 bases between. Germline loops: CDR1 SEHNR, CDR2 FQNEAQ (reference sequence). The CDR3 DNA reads TGTGCCAGCAGCACTACCCAAGACCTTAACTATGGCTACACCTTC. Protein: CASSTTQDLNYGYTF. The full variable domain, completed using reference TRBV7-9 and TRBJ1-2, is DTGVSQNPRHKITKRGQNVTFRCDPISEHNRLYWYRQTLGQGPEFLTYFQNEAQLEKSRLLSDRFSAERPKGSFSTLEIQRTEQGDSAMYLCASSTTQDLNYGYTFGSGTRLTVV.

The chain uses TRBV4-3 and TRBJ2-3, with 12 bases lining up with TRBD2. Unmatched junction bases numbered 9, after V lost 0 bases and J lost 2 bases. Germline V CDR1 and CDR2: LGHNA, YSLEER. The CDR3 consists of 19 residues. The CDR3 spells CASSQEASGRAGDTDTQYF. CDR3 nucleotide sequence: TGCGCCAGCAGCCAAGAGGCTAGCGGGAGGGCCGGGGACACAGATACGCAGTATTTT.

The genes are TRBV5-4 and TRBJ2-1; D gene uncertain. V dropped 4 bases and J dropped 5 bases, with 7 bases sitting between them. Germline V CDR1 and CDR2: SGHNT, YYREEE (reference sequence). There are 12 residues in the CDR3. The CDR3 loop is CASSATDNEQFF. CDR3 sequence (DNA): TGTGCCAGCAGCGCTACAGACAATGAGCAGTTCTTC. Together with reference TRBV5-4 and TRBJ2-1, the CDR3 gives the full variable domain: ETGVTQSPTHLIKTRGQQVTLRCSSQSGHNTVSWYQQALGQGPQFIFQYYREEENGRGNFPPRFSGLQFPNYSSELNVNALELDDSALYLCASSATDNEQFFGPGTRLTVL.

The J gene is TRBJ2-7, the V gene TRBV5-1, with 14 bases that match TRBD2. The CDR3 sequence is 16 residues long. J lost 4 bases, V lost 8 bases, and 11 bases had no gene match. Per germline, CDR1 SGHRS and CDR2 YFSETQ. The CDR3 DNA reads TGCGCCAGGATGGGACTAGCGGGGGTAGTCGTGTACGAGCAGTACTTC. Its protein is CARMGLAGVVVYEQYF.

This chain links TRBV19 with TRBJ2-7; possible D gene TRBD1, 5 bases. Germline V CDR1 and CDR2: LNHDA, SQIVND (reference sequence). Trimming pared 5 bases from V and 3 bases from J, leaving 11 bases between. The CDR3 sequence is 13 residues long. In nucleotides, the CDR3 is TGTGCCAGTAGTCCTCCGGACAACTACGAGCAGTACTTC. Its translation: CASSPPDNYEQYF.

DNA of the CDR3: TGTGCCAGTAGTCCAGGACAGTTAAACCACAATGAGCAGTTCTTC. Its translation: CASSPGQLNHNEQFF. This chain joins TRBV19 and TRBJ2-1; D perhaps matches TRBD1 (6 bases). Trimming shortened V by 5 bases and J by 5 bases, and 16 bases separated the two germline ends. CDR1 is LNHDA and CDR2 is SQIVND in the germline V gene (reference sequence). The CDR3 is made up of 15 amino acids.

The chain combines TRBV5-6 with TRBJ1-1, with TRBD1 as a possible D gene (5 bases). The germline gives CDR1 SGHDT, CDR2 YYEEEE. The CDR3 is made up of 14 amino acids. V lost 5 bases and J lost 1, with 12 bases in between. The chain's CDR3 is CASRDIGGNTEAFF. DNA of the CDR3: TGTGCCAGCAGGGACATCGGAGGGAACACTGAAGCTTTCTTT.

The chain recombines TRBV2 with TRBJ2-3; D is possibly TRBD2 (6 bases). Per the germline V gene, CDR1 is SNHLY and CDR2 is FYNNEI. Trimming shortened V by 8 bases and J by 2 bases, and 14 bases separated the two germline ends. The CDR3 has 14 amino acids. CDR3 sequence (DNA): TGTGCCAGCCCCTACTGGGACTCCACAGATACGCAGTATTTT. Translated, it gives CASPYWDSTDTQYF.

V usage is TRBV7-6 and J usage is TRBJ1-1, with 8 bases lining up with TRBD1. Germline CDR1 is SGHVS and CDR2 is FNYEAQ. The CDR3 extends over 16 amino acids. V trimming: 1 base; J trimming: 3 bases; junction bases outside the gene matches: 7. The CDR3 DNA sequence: TGTGCCAGCAGCTTAGAACCGGACAGGGTGGACACTGAAGCTTTCTTT. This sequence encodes CASSLEPDRVDTEAFF.

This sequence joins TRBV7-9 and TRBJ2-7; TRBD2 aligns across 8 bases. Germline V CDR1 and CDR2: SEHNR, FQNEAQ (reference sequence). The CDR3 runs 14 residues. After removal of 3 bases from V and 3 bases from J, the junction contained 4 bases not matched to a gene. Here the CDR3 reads CASSFQRENYEQYF. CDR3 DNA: TGTGCCAGCAGCTTCCAGCGGGAGAACTACGAGCAGTACTTC.

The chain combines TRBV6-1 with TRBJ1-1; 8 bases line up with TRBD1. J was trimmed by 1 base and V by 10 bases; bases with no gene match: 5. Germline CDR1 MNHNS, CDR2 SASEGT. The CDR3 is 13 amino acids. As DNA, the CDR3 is TGTGCCAACCAGGGGGCCGGGAACACTGAAGCTTTCTTT. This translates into CANQGAGNTEAFF.

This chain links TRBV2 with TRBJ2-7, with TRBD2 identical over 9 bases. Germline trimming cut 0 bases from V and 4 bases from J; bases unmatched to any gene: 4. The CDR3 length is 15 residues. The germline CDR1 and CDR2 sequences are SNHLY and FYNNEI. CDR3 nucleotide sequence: TGTGCCAGCAGTGAAGCGGAGCTAGCGGGATACGAGCAGTACTTC. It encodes CASSEAELAGYEQYF.

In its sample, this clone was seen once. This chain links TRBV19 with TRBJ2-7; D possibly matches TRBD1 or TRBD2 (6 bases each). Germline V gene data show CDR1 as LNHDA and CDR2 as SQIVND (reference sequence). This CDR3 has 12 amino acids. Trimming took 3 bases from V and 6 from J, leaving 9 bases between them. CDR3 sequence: CASSIGGGEQYF. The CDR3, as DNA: TGTGCCAGTAGTATCGGAGGGGGCGAGCAGTACTTC.

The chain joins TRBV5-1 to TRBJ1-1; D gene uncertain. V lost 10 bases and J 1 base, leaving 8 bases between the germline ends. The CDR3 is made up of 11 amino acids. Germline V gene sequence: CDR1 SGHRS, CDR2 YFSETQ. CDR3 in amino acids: CAVGGNTEAFF. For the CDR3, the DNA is TGCGCCGTGGGAGGGAACACTGAAGCTTTCTTT.

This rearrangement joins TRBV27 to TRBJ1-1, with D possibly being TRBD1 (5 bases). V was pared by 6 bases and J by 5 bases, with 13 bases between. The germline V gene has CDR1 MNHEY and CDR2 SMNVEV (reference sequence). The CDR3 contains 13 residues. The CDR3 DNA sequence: TGTGCCAGCAGCCACCAGGGAGGGACTGAAGCTTTCTTT. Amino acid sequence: CASSHQGGTEAFF.

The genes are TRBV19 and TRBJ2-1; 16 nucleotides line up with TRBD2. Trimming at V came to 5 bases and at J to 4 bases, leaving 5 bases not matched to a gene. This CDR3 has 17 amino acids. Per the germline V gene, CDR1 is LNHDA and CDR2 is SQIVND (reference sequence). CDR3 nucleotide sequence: TGTGCCAGTAGTGGCGGGACTAGCGGGAGGGTATACAATGAGCAGTTCTTC. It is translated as CASSGGTSGRVYNEQFF.

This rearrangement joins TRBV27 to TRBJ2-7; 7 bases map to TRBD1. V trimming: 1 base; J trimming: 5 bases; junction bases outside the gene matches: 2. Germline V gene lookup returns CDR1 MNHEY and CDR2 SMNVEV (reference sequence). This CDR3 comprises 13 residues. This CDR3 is CASSLLGQHEQYF. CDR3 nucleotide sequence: TGTGCCAGCAGTTTATTGGGACAGCACGAGCAGTACTTC.